The source of this T cell receptor beta chain is a study of CD8 T cells in ankylosing spondylitis (dated by TCRdb to between 2016 and 2019). Concerning the study at large: To find TCR variants linked to disease, the study profiled T cell receptor beta repertoires in ankylosing spondylitis patients and healthy donors. The full study cohort comprised approximately 23 ankylosing spondylitis patients and about a hundred healthy donors. Peripheral blood was sampled, and synovial fluid was additionally collected from ankylosing spondylitis patients. What the study reported, not specific to this receptor: Blood from ankylosing spondylitis patients appeared to be characterized by a TCR beta motif made up of under ten highly homologous amino acid variants. A CD8+ phenotype was shown by the disease-linked clones, which were found at relatively low frequencies in peripheral blood. The disease-linked clones were reported to be significantly enriched in matched synovial fluid samples from ankylosing spondylitis patients. Some motif variants were previously reported in synovial fluid and blood of reactive arthritis patients, suggesting common disease-initiation mechanisms.

As concerns this clonotype: The specificity of this receptor is unknown. No base quality information exists; no much larger clone differs at one position.

The instrument given in TCRdb is Illumina HiSeq 2500. Quantitative 5'-RACE with molecular barcodes was used to prepare TCR beta libraries. The paper's processing steps were these. A new computational method, built on a probabilistic model of VDJ rearrangement, was used to identify disease-linked TCR variants. In TCRdb, the public reads were trimmed at Q25 with fastp and aligned with MiXCR, with productive beta chains retained. Every CDR3 protein is listed once, alongside the most common genes and DNA of its rows. TCRdb, rather than the study authors, made the V and J calls. The table for this sample lists around 130,000 distinct CDR3 sequences; 17% of them were counted only once. The ten largest clones take up about 30% of the sample. From the cysteine through the phenylalanine, the CDR3 covers 12 amino acids. The sequence is cut down to CDR3 DNA, 36 bases in frame from base 1. Looking up the germline V gene yields CDR1 SGHDT and CDR2 YYEEEE. Between the V and J ends, shortened by 5 bases and 8 bases respectively, the junction contains 13 bases.

The source is a male donor with ankylosing spondylitis. The rearranged chain carries TRBV5-6 and TRBJ1-2; 6 matching bases give a weak D call of TRBD1. The sample consisted of blood, either unsorted or a sorted T cell fraction (not recorded which). The DNA sequence reads TGTGCCAGCAGAAGGGGGGATGGAGGCTACACCTTC. This gives the protein CASRRGDGGYTF. With all but the CDR3 taken from the reference TRBV5-6 and TRBJ1-2 genes, the full variable domain is: DAGVTQSPTHLIKTRGQQVTLRCSPKSGHDTVSWYQQALGQGPQFIFQYYEEEERQRGNFPDRFSGHQFPNYSSELNVNALLLGDSALYLCASRRGDGGYTFGSGTRLTVV.